This T cell receptor (beta chain) was found in a study of beta chain features in type 1 diabetes. Since all of the isolated RNA was reverse transcribed, expressed TCRB transcripts were what got sequenced. TCRdb keeps only in-frame clones here, not all; method: immunoSEQ multiplex PCR. The sample lists hundreds of thousands of clones, less than 10% occurring once. CD45RO/CCR7/CD25/CD127/CD95/CD27 separated CD4+ naive, central memory, regulatory and stem cell-like memory cells by sorting. The authors obtained over 98% purity in all sorted populations. The CDR3 is 16 residues long. V gave up 5 bases and J gave up 4 bases, with 20 bases separating them. Germline loops: CDR1 SGHAT, CDR2 FQNNGV.

This clonotype was sampled from a woman between 18 and 29 years old in good health. The chain couples TRBV11-2 to TRBJ2-5; D perhaps matches TRBD2 (5 bases). The material sequenced was central memory CD4+ T cells from blood. DNA for the CDR3: TGTGCCAGCAGCCAGCTTAGCTCGGGGTTGGGAGAGACCCAGTACTTC. Protein: CASSQLSSGLGETQYF.